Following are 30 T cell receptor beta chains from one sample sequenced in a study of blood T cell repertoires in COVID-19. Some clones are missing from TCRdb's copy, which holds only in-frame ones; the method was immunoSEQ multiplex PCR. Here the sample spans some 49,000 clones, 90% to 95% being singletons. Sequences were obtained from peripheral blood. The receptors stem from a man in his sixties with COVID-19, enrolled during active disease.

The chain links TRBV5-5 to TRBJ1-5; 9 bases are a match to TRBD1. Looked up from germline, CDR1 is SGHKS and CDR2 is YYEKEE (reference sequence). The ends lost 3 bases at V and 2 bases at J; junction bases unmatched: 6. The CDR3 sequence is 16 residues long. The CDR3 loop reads CASSWGQGSGNQPQHF. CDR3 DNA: TGTGCCAGCAGCTGGGGACAGGGTTCGGGCAATCAGCCCCAGCATTTT.

For the CDR3, the DNA is TGTGCCAGCAGCGACGGGACATATCTCGGGGAGCTGTTTTTT. Protein product: CASSDGTYLGELFF. The genes are TRBV7-9 and TRBJ2-2; D is possibly TRBD1 (6 bases). The CDR3 consists of 14 residues. Trimming shortened V by 5 bases and J by 7 bases, and 14 bases separated the two germline ends. CDR1 is SEHNR and CDR2 is FQNEAQ in the germline V gene (reference sequence).

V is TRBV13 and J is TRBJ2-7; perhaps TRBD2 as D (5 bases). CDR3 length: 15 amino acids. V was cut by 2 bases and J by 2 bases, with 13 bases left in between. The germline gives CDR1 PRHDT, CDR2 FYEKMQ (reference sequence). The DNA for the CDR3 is TGTGCCAGCAGCTTACGTGGCGGGCTAACCTACGAGCAGTACTTC. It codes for CASSLRGGLTYEQYF.

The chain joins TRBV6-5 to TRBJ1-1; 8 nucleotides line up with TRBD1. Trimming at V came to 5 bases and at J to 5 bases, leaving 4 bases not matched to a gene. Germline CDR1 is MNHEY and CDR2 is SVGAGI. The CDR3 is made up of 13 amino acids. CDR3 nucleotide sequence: TGTGCCAGCAGTAACAGGGGGTGGACTGAAGCTTTCTTT. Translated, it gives CASSNRGWTEAFF.

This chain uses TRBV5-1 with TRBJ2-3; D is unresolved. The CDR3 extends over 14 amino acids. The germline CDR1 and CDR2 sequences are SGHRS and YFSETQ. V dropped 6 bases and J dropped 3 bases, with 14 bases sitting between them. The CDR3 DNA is TGCGCCAGCACCCCAGGAACAATGACAGATACGCAGTATTTT. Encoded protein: CASTPGTMTDTQYF.

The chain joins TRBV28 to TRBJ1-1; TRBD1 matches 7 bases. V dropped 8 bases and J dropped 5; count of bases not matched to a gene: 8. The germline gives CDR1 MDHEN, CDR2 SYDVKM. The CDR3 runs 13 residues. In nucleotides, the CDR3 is TGTGCCAGCTTTGGAGGGGGCCGGACTGAAGCTTTCTTT. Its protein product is CASFGGGRTEAFF.

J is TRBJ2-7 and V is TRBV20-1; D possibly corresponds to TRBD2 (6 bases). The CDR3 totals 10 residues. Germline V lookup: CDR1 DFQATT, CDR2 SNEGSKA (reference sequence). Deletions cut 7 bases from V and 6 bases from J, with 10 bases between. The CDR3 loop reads CSGLDGEQYF. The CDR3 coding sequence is TGCAGTGGACTAGACGGCGAGCAGTACTTC.

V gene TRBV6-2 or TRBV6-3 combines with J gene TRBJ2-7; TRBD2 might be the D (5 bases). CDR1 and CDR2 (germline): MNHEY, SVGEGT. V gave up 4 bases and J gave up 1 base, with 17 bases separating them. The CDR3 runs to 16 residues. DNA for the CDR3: TGTGCCAGCAGTTCCATCACGACGGACTCTTCCTACGAGCAGTACTTC. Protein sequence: CASSSITTDSSYEQYF.

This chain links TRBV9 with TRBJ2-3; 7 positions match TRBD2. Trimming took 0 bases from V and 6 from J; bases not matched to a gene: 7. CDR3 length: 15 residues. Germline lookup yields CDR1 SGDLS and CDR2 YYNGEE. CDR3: CASSVGNLAADTQYF. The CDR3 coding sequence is TGTGCCAGCAGCGTAGGTAACCTAGCGGCCGATACGCAGTATTTT.

The CDR3: CASSLSGREAYGYTF. The CDR3 region has the DNA TGTGCCAGCAGCTTATCGGGCAGGGAGGCCTATGGCTACACCTTC. The chain employs TRBV7-2 and TRBJ1-2; possible D gene TRBD1, 5 bases. Germline assignment: CDR1 SGHTA and CDR2 FQGNSA. Deletions cut 2 bases from V and 4 bases from J, with 14 bases between. The CDR3 consists of 15 residues.

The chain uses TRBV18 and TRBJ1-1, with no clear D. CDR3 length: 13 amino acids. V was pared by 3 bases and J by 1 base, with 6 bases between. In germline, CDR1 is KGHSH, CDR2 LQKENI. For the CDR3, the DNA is TGTGCCAGCTCACCCCAACAGAACACTGAAGCTTTCTTT. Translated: CASSPQQNTEAFF. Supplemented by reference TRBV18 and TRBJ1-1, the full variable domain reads NAGVMQNPRHLVRRRGQEARLRCSPMKGHSHVYWYRQLPEEGLKFMVYLQKENIIDESGMPKERFSAEFPKEGPSILRIQQVVRGDSAAYFCASSPQQNTEAFFGQGTRLTVV.

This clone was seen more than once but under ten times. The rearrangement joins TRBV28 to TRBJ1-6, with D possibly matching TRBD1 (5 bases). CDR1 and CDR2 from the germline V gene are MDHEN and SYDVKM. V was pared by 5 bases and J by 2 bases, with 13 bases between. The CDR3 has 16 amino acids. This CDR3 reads CASSATSGPYNSPLHF. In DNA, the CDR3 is TGTGCCAGCAGTGCGACTTCAGGGCCCTATAATTCACCCCTCCACTTT.

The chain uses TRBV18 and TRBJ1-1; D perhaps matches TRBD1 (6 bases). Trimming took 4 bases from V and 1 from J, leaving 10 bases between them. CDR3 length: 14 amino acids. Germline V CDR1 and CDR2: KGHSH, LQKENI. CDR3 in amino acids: CASSLPGQNTEAFF. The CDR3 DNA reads TGTGCCAGCTCACTACCGGGACAGAACACTGAAGCTTTCTTT.

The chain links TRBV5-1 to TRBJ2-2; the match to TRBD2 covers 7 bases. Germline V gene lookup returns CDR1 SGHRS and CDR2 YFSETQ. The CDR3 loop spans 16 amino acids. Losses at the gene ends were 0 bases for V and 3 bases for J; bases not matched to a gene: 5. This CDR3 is CASSLDGDYYTGELFF. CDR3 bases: TGCGCCAGCAGCTTGGACGGGGACTATTACACCGGGGAGCTGTTTTTT.

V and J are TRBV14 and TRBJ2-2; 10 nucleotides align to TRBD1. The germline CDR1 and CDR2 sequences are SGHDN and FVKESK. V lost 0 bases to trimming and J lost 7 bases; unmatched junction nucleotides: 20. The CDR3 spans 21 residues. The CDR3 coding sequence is TGTGCCAGCAGCCAAGAGTGGTATATCGGTTGGGGACAGGGGAAGGTCGGGGAGCTGTTTTTT. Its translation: CASSQEWYIGWGQGKVGELFF.

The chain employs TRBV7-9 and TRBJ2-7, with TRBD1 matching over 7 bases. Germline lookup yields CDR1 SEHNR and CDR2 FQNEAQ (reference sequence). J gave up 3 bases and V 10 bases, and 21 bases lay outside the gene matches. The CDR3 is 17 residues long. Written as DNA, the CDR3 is TGTGCCACCGCCCCAGGGGGTTTGGCTCTGGGAGACTACGAGCAGTACTTC. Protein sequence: CATAPGGLALGDYEQYF.

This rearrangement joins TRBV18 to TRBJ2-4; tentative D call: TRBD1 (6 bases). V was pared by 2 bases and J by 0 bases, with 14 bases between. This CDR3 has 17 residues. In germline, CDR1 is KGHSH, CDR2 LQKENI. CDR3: CASSPGQGSLAKNIQYF. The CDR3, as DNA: TGTGCCAGCTCACCAGGTCAGGGGTCACTAGCCAAAAACATTCAGTACTTC.

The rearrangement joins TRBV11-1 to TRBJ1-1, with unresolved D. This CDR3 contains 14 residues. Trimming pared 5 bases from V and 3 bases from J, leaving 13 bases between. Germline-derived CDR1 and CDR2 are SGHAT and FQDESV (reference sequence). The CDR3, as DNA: TGTGCCAGCAGCCGAATCGCACTGGACACTGAAGCTTTCTTT. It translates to CASSRIALDTEAFF.

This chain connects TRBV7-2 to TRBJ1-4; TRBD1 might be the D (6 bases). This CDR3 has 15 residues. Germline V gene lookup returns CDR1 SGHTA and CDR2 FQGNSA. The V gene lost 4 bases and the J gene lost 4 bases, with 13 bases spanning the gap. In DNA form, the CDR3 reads TGTGCCAGCAGCTACACAGGGTTTAGTAATGAAAAACTGTTTTTT. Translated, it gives CASSYTGFSNEKLFF.

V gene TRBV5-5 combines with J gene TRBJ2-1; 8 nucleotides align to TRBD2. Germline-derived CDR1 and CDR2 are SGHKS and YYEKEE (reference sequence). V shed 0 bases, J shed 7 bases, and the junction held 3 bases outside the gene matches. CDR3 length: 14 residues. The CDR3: CASSLETSGNEQFF. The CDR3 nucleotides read TGTGCCAGCAGCTTGGAAACTAGCGGTAATGAGCAGTTCTTC.

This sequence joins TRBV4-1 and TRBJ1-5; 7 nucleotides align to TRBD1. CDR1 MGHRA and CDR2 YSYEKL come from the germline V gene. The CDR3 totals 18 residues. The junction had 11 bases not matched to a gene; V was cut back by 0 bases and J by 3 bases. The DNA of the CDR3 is TGCGCCAGCAGCCAAGAAAATCCTAGGACAGGCCACAATCAGCCCCAGCATTTT. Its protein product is CASSQENPRTGHNQPQHF.

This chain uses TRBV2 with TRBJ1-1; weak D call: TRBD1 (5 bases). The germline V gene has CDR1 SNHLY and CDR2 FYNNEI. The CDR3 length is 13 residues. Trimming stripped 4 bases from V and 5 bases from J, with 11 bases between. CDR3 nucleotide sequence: TGTGCCAGCAGTGGCCCAGGGCTTACTGAAGCTTTCTTT. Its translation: CASSGPGLTEAFF.

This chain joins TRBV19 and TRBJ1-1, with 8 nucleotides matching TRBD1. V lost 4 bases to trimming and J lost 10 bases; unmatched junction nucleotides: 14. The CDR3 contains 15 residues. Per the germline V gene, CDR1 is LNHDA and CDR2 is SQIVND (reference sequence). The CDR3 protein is CASSTTSGQGRLAFF. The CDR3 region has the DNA TGTGCCAGTAGTACAACCTCCGGACAGGGAAGATTAGCTTTCTTT.

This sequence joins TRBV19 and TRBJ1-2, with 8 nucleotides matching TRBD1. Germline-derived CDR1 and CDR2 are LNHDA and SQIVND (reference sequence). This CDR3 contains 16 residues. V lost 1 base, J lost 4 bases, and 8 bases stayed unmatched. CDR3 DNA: TGTGCCAGTAGTATAGCCCGTTCAGGGGGCGCCTATGGCTACACCTTC. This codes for CASSIARSGGAYGYTF. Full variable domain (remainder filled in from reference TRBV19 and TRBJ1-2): DGGITQSPKYLFRKEGQNVTLSCEQNLNHDAMYWYRQDPGQGLRLIYYSQIVNDFQKGDIAEGYSVSREKKESFPLTVTSAQKNPTAFYLCASSIARSGGAYGYTFGSGTRLTVV.

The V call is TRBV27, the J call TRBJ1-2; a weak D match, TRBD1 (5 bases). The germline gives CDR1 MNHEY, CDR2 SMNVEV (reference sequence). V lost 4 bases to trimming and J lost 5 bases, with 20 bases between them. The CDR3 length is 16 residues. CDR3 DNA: TGTGCCAGCAGTTCCTTCGGGTTAGGGGCCTATTATGGCTACACCTTC. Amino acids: CASSSFGLGAYYGYTF.

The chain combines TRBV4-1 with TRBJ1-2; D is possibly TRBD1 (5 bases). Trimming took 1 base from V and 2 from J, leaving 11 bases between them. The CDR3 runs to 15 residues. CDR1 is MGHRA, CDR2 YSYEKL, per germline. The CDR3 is CASSQGWGSNYGYTF. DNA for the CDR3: TGCGCCAGCAGCCAAGGGTGGGGCTCGAACTATGGCTACACCTTC.

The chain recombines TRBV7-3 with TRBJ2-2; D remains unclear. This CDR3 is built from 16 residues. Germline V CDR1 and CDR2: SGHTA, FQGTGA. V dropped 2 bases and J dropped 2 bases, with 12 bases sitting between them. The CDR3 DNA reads TGTGCCAGCAGCTTATCGGTGGGCCCAAACACCGGGGAGCTGTTTTTT. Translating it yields CASSLSVGPNTGELFF.

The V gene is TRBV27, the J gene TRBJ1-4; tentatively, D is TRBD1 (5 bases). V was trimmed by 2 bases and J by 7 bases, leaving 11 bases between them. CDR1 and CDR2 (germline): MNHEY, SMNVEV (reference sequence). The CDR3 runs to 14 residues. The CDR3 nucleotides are TGTGCCAGCAGTTTAGGTCCCAGGGCTGAAAAACTGTTTTTT. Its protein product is CASSLGPRAEKLFF.

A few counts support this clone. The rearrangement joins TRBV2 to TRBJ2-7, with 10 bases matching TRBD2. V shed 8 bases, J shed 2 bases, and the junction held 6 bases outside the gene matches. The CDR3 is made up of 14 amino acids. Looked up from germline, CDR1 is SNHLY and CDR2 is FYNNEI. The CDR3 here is CASHPAGGPYEQYF. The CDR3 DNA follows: TGTGCCAGCCATCCAGCGGGAGGGCCCTACGAGCAGTACTTC. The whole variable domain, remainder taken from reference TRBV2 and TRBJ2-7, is EPEVTQTPSHQVTQMGQEVILRCVPISNHLYFYWYRQILGQKVEFLVSFYNNEISEKSEIFDDQFSVERPDGSNFTLKIRSTKLEDSAMYFCASHPAGGPYEQYFGPGTRLTVT.

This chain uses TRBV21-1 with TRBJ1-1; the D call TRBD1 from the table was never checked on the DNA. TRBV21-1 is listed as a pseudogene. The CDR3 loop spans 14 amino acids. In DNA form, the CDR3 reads TGTGCCAGCAGCAGGGACAGGGAAAACACTGAAGCTTTCTTT. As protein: CASSRDRENTEAFF.